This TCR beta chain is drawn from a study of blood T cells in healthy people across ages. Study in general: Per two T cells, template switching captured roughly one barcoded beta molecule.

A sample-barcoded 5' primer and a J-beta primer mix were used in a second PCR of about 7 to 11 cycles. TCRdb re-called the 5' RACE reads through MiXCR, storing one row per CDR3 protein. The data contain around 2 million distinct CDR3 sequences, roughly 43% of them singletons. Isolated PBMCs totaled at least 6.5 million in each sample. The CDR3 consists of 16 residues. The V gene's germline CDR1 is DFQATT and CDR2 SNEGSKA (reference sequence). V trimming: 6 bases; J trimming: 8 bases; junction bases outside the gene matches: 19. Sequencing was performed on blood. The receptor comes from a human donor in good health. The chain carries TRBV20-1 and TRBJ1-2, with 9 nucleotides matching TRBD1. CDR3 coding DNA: TGCAGTGCAAACGATATACAATACAGGGGGCGCGGAGGCTACACCTTC. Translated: CSANDIQYRGRGGYTF.